This T cell receptor (beta chain) came from a study of T cells in Graves' hyperthyroidism and ophthalmopathy. The study, taken as a whole, reports: Ophthalmopathy and stable hyperthyroidism were separated by a 13 V-J model.

Researchers amplified the TCR beta CDR3 regions from RNA transcripts. HTBI primers were used for first-round RT-PCR of the TCR CDR3. MiXCR, run by TCRdb on the multiplex PCR reads, gives a single entry per CDR3 protein. Here the sample spans about 370,000 distinct CDR3 sequences, roughly 15% being singletons. With 1 base removed from V and 7 bases from J, the gap between germline ends came to 10 bases. The CDR3 sequence is 14 residues long. Germline V gives CDR1 SGHTA, CDR2 FQGNSA. Ten or more counts support this clonotype. Its antigen is unidentified. Patients affected by ophthalmopathy presented a Clinical Activity Score of at least 3, a NOSPECS grade of at least 4, and disease duration below 3 months.

V and J are TRBV7-2 and TRBJ2-2; D is undetermined. The source material was blood. This sequence was found in a woman aged 60-75 years with Graves' ophthalmopathy. The CDR3 bases are TGTGCCAGCAGCTTAGGGGTAGCTAACGGGGAGCTGTTTTTT. Amino acid sequence: CASSLGVANGELFF.